This TCR beta chain was identified in a study of T cell repertoires in cytomegalovirus infection. TCRdb analysed the reads with MiXCR anew, one entry per CDR3 protein. The repertoire holds approximately 400,000 distinct CDR3 sequences, around 32% seen once, with about 13% in the top ten. Findings of the study overall: Adding up the frequency of public TCR beta families identified people who carried CMV plus the relevant HLA.

Of note for this clonotype: Its antigen is undetermined.

The sequence derives from a human donor in good health (CMV status not recorded). Some clones in this sample may be carry-over from other donors' samples. The sample comprised PBMCs.

CDR3 loop: CASSRSGGAINEQFF. CDR3 nucleotides: TGTGCCAGCAGTCGGAGCGGGGGGGCTATTAATGAGCAGTTCTTC. This chain joins TRBV6-2 or TRBV6-3 and TRBJ2-1, with 10 positions matching TRBD2. J lost 7 bases, V lost 5 bases, and 8 bases had no gene match. CDR3 length equals 15 residues. Germline CDR1 reads MNHEY; CDR2 reads SVGEGT.